This T cell receptor beta chain was captured by sequencing in a study of T-cell reconstitution after alpha-beta-depleted transplantation in children. Unique molecular identifiers were incorporated when the TCRbeta library was constructed. MiXCR, applied by TCRdb to the PCR reads, yields one record per CDR3 protein. This table holds around 800,000 distinct CDR3 sequences, about 16% found once. The clonotype was recovered from a male patient younger than 18 who had a stem cell transplant for acute lymphoblastic leukemia, so the T cells may come from the graft donor. Here the sequenced sample was PBMCs, mostly from graft donor cells, taken 360 days after TCRalphabeta/CD19-depleted stem cell transplant.

The CDR3: CATSRDAHSYEQYF. CDR3 in DNA: TGTGCCACCAGCAGAGATGCTCACTCCTACGAGCAGTACTTC. The V call is TRBV15, the J call TRBJ2-7; D remains unclear. Germline V gene lookup returns CDR1 LNHNV and CDR2 YYDKDF (reference sequence). This CDR3 has 14 residues. V was trimmed by 0 bases and J by 0 bases, leaving 6 bases between them.